The T cell receptor (beta chain) under discussion was sequenced for a study of blood T cell repertoires in COVID-19. Across the whole study: Samples representing acute and convalescent COVID-19 were sourced from the United States, Italy and Spain.

The method was immunoSEQ multiplex PCR; TCRdb's version includes in-frame clones alone and lacks a portion of them. Among some 250,000 clones, more than 75% were seen once, and the ten largest hold around 12%. Germline V gene data show CDR1 as SGHRS and CDR2 as YFSETQ. V was shortened by 0 bases and J by 4 bases, with 14 bases between the two germline ends. The CDR3 is made up of 16 amino acids. The source of this sequence is a man aged 80 or over with acute or convalescent COVID-19. J is TRBJ2-1 and V is TRBV5-1; tentative D call: TRBD1 (5 bases). Sequencing was performed on peripheral blood. The CDR3: CASSLGGASNYNEQFF. The CDR3 DNA reads TGCGCCAGCAGCTTGGGGGGCGCGAGTAATTACAATGAGCAGTTCTTC.